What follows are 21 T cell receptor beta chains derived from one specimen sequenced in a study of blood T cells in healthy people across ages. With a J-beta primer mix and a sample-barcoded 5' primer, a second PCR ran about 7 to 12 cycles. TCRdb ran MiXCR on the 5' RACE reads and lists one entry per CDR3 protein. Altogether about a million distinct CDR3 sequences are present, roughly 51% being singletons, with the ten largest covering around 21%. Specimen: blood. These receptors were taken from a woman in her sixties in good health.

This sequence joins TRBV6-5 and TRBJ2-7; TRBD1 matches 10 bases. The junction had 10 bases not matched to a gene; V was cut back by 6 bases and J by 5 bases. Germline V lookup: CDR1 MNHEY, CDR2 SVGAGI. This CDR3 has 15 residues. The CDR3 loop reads CASSNLGQGNHEQYF. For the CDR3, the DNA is TGTGCCAGCAGCAACCTGGGACAGGGGAACCACGAGCAGTACTTC.

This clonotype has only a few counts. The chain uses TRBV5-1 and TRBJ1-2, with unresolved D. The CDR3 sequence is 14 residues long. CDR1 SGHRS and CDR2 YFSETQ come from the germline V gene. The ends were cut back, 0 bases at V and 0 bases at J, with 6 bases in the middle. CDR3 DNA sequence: TGCGCCAGCAGCTTGGACAGCGCTAACTATGGCTACACCTTC. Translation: CASSLDSANYGYTF.

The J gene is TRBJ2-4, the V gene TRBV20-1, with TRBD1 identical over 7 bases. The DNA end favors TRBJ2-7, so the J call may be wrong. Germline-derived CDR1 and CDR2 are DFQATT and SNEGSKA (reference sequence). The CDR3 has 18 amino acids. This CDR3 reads CSARDLRGSTGDAYEQYF. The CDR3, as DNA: TGCAGTGCTAGAGATCTGAGGGGGTCAACAGGGGACGCCTACGAGCAGTACTTC.

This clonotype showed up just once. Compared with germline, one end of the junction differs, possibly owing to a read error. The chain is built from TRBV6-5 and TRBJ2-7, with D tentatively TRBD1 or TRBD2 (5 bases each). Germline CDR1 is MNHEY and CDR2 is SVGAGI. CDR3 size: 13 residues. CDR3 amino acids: CGSSSRGRYEQYF. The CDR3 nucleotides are TGTGGCAGCAGCTCCCGGGGCCGCTACGAGCAGTACTTC.

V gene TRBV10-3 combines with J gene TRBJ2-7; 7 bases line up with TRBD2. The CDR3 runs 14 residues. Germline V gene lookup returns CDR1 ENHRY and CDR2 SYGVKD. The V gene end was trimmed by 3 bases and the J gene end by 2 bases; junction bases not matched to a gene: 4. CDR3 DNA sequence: TGTGCCATCAGTGAACGGACTAGGGCCTACGAGCAGTACTTC. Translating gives CAISERTRAYEQYF.

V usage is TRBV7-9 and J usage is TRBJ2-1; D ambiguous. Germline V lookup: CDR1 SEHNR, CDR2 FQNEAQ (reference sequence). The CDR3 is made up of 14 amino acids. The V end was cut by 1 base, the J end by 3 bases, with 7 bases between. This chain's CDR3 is CASSLDLIYNEQFF. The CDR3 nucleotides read TGTGCCAGCAGCTTAGATCTCATCTACAATGAGCAGTTCTTC.

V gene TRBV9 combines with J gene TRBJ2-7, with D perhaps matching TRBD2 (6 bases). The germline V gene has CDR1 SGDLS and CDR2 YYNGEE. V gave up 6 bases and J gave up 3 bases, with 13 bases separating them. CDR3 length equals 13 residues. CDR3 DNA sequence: TGTGCCAGCAATCGAGATAGCGGCTACGAGCAGTACTTC. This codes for CASNRDSGYEQYF.

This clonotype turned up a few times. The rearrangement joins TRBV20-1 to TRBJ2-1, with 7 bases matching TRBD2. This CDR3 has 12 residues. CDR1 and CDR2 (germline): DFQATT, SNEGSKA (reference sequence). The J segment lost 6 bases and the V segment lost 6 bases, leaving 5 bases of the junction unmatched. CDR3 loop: CSATRTSNEQFF. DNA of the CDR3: TGCAGTGCCACCCGGACTAGCAATGAGCAGTTCTTC.

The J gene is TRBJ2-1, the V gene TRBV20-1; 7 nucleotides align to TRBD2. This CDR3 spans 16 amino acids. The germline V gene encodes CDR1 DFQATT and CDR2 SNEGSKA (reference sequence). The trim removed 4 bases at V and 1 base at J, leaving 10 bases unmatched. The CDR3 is CSATPASGPSYNEQFF. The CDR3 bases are TGCAGTGCTACCCCTGCTAGCGGCCCATCCTACAATGAGCAGTTCTTC.

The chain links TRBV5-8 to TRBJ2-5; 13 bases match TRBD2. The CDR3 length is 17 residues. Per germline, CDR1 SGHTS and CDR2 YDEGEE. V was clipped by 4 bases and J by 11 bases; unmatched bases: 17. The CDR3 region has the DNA TGTGCCAGCAGCCCAGGACTAGCGGGAGCTGCCCGTTGGGAGCAGTACTTC. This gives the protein CASSPGLAGAARWEQYF. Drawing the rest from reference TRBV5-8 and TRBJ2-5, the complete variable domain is EAGVTQSPTHLIKTRGQQATLRCSPISGHTSVYWYQQALGLGLQFLLWYDEGEERNRGNFPPRFSGRQFPNYSSELNVNALELEDSALYLCASSPGLAGAARWEQYFGPGTRLLVL.

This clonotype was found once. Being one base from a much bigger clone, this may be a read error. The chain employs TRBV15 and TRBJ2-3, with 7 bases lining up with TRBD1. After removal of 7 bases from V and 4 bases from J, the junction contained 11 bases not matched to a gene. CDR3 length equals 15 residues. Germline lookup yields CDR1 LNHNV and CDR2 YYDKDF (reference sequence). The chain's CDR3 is CATTRGRGYPDTQYF. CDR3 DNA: TGTGCCACCACCCGGGGCAGGGGGTACCCAGATACGCAGTATTTT. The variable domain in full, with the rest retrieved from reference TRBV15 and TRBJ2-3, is DAMVIQNPRYQVTQFGKPVTLSCSQTLNHNVMYWYQQKSSQAPKLLFHYYDKDFNNEADTPDNFQSRRPNTSFCFLDIRSPGLGDTAMYLCATTRGRGYPDTQYFGPGTRLTVL.

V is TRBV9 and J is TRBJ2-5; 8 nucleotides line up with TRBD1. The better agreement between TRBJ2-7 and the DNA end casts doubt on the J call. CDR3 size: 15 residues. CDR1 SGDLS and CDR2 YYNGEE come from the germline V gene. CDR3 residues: CASSVAGQGLYEQYF. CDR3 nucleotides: TGTGCCAGCAGCGTAGCTGGACAGGGTTTGTACGAGCAGTACTTC.

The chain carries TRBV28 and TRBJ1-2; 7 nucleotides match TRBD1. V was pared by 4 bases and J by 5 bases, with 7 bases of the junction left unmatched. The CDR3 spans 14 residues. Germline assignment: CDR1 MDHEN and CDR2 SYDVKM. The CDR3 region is CASSSRDSSYGYTF. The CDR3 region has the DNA TGTGCCAGCAGTTCCCGGGACAGCTCATATGGCTACACCTTC.

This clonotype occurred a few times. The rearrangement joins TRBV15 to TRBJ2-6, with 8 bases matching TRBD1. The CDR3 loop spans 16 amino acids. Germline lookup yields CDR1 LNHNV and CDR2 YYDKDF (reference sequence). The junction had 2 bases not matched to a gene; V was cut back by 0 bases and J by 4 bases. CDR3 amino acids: CATSRDRGLGANVLTF. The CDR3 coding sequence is TGTGCCACCAGCAGAGACAGGGGGCTCGGGGCCAACGTCCTGACTTTC. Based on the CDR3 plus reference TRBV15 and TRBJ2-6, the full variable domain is DAMVIQNPRYQVTQFGKPVTLSCSQTLNHNVMYWYQQKSSQAPKLLFHYYDKDFNNEADTPDNFQSRRPNTSFCFLDIRSPGLGDTAMYLCATSRDRGLGANVLTFGAGSRLTVL.

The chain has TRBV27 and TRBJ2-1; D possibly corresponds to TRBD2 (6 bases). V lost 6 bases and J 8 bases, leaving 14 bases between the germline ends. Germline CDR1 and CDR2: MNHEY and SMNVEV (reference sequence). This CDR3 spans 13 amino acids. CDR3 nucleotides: TGTGCCAGCAGAGGGTTACTAGCTCATGAGCAGTTCTTC. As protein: CASRGLLAHEQFF.

The CDR3 region is CSVRDRLTEQYF. The CDR3 DNA reads TGCAGTGTGAGGGACAGGTTAACTGAGCAGTACTTC. This chain uses TRBV20-1 with TRBJ2-5; TRBD1 agrees at 8 bases. The germline gives CDR1 DFQATT, CDR2 SNEGSKA (reference sequence). The CDR3 contains 12 residues. J lost 11 bases, V lost 7 bases, and 12 bases had no gene match.

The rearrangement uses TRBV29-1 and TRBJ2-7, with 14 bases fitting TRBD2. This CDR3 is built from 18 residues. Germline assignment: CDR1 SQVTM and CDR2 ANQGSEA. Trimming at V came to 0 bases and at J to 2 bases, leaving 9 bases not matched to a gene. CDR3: CSVEDQGLAGGITYEQYF. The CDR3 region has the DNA TGCAGCGTTGAAGATCAAGGACTAGCGGGAGGCATAACCTACGAGCAGTACTTC.

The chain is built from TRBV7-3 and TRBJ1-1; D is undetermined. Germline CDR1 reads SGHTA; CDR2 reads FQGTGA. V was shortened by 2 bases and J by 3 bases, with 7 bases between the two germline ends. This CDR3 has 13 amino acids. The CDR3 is CASSLAIHTEAFF. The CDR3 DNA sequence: TGTGCCAGCAGCTTAGCGATCCACACTGAAGCTTTCTTT.

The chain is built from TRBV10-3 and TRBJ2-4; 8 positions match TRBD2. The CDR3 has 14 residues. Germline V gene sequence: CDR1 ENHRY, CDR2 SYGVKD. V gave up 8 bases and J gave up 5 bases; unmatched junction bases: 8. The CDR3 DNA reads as TGTGCCATCGCAGCGGGAGTGGTGGAAAACATTCAGTACTTC. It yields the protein CAIAAGVVENIQYF.

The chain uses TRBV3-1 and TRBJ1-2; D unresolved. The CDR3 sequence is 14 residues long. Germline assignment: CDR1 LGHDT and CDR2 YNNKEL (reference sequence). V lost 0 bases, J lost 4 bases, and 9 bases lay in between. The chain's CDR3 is CASSQDWGSYGYTF. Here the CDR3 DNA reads TGTGCCAGCAGCCAAGATTGGGGATCCTATGGCTACACCTTC.

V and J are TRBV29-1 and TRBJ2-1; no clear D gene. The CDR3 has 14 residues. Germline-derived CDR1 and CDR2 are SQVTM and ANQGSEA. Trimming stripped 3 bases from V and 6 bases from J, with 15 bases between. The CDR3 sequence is CSVELPWTCNEQFF. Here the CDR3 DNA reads TGCAGCGTTGAGCTTCCATGGACCTGCAATGAGCAGTTCTTC.